Below, one TCR beta chain is given with its context. Its antigen is as yet unknown. All of the isolated RNA was reverse transcribed, so expressed TCRB transcripts were sequenced. TCRdb's table, derived via immunoSEQ multiplex PCR, lists solely in-frame clones and lacks some. The sample has 600,000 or so clones; roughly 13% are singletons. The record originates from a study of beta chain features in type 1 diabetes. Turning to the study itself: All samples yielded 107,917,701 examined sorted cells.

Broader study findings: Sampled from patients, naive, central memory and Treg TCRB repertoires appeared more similar than those sampled from healthy donors. Shorter TCRB CDR3s, moderately but significantly so, were found in Type 1 diabetes patients in all four CD4+ subsets.

Trimming pared 6 bases from V and 6 bases from J, leaving 12 bases between. Germline V lookup: CDR1 SQVTM, CDR2 ANQGSEA. The CDR3 sequence is 12 residues long. Sorted populations all had greater than 95% purity. This chain joins TRBV29-1 and TRBJ2-1, with a tentative D call TRBD2 (5 bases). The specimen sequenced was naive CD4+ T cells from blood. This clonotype was obtained from a man aged 18 to 35 with type 1 diabetes. The CDR3 loop reads CSVLEGGNEQFF. In DNA form, the CDR3 reads TGCAGCGTCCTAGAGGGCGGCAATGAGCAGTTCTTC.